A selection of T cell receptor beta chains follows, all from one sample in a study of early T cells in non-severe SARS-CoV-2 infection. Each CDR3 protein is one row after TCRdb ran MiXCR on the 5' RACE reads. The sample lists around 58,000 distinct CDR3 sequences, about 7.7% seen once, with 8% to 11% in the top ten. This material consisted of whole blood, taken at baseline. The receptor set was obtained from an adult who was a healthcare worker with PCR-confirmed SARS-CoV-2 infection or an uninfected control (not recorded which). CDR3s include the opening cysteine and the closing phenylalanine or tryptophan. The D gene is left open where the match is weak. Where a row states a size, it is once, few, many or the class of an expanded clone; other rows omit it.

D: TRBD1; V: TRBV5-6; J: TRBJ1-5; length: 15; size: NA; CDR3: CASSRDRGRGQPQHF; DNA: TGTGCCAGCAGCCGGGACAGGGGGCGAGGGCAGCCCCAGCATTTT
D: NA; V: TRBV24-1; J: TRBJ2-3; length: 14; size: many; CDR3: CATSGAHRTDTQYF; DNA: TGTGCCACCAGTGGAGCACACCGCACAGATACGCAGTATTTT
D: NA; V: TRBV19; J: TRBJ2-5; length: 14; size: many; CDR3: CASSFDRSQETQYF; DNA: TGTGCCAGTAGTTTCGACCGTTCCCAAGAGACCCAGTACTTC
D: NA; V: TRBV6-2/TRBV6-3; J: TRBJ2-7; length: 12; size: many; CDR3: CASSYSAYEQYF; DNA: TGTGCCAGCAGTTACTCCGCCTACGAGCAGTACTTC
D: NA; V: TRBV29-1; J: TRBJ2-1; length: 16; size: NA; CDR3: CSVSVFGGSSYNEQFF; DNA: TGCAGCGTTTCGGTATTCGGCGGTAGCTCCTACAATGAGCAGTTCTTC
D: TRBD1; V: TRBV28; J: TRBJ1-2; length: 14; size: few; CDR3: CASSFGQEPRTNTF; DNA: TGTGCCAGCAGTTTCGGACAGGAGCCAAGGACCAACACCTTC
D: TRBD2; V: TRBV29-1; J: TRBJ2-3; length: 14; size: NA; CDR3: CSAILAGALDTQYF; DNA: TGCAGCGCGATACTAGCGGGAGCTTTAGATACGCAGTATTTT
D: TRBD2; V: TRBV19; J: TRBJ2-1; length: 15; size: NA; CDR3: CASSWSSGDSNEQFF; DNA: TGTGCCAGTAGTTGGTCTAGCGGGGATTCAAATGAGCAGTTCTTC
D: NA; V: TRBV7-6; J: TRBJ2-6; length: 15; size: few; CDR3: CASSLVGSGANVLTF; DNA: TGTGCCAGCAGCTTAGTGGGATCTGGGGCCAACGTCCTGACTTTC
D: NA; V: TRBV10-2; J: TRBJ2-5; length: 13; size: few; CDR3: CASSEGRLETQYF; DNA: TGCGCCAGCAGTGAGGGCAGACTAGAGACCCAGTACTTC
D: NA; V: TRBV7-2; J: TRBJ1-1; length: 16; size: NA; CDR3: CASSLSGRTANTEAFF; DNA: TGTGCCAGCAGCTTATCCGGTAGAACAGCGAACACTGAAGCTTTCTTT
D: TRBD1; V: TRBV20-1; J: TRBJ2-7; length: 13; size: few; CDR3: CSARGDSYYEQYF; DNA: TGCAGTGCTAGGGGGGACAGTTACTACGAGCAGTACTTC
D: TRBD1; V: TRBV28; J: TRBJ2-5; length: 15; size: NA; CDR3: CASTRGTGKQETQYF; DNA: TGTGCCAGCACCCGCGGGACAGGGAAGCAAGAGACCCAGTACTTC
D: TRBD1; V: TRBV5-1; J: TRBJ2-7; length: 17; size: few; CDR3: CASSLNPTGQGAYEQYF; DNA: TGCGCCAGCAGCTTGAACCCTACGGGACAGGGGGCCTACGAGCAGTACTTC
D: NA; V: TRBV29-1; J: TRBJ2-2; length: 13; size: NA; CDR3: CSAGTMNTGELFF; DNA: TGCAGCGCAGGGACCATGAACACCGGGGAGCTGTTTTTT
D: NA; V: TRBV5-1; J: TRBJ2-5; length: 15; size: many; CDR3: CASTSDTTGSETQYF; DNA: TGCGCCAGCACTTCAGATACCACAGGGAGTGAGACCCAGTACTTC
D: NA; V: TRBV7-6; J: TRBJ1-1; length: 11; size: few; CDR3: CATYSGSEAFF; DNA: TGTGCCACCTACAGCGGATCTGAAGCTTTCTTT
D: TRBD2; V: TRBV28; J: TRBJ2-5; length: 15; size: many; CDR3: CASSYGLAGRETQYF; DNA: TGTGCCAGCAGTTACGGACTAGCGGGACGAGAGACCCAGTACTTC
D: NA; V: TRBV6-6; J: TRBJ2-5; length: 12; size: many; CDR3: CASREGRETQYF; DNA: TGTGCCAGCAGAGAGGGACGGGAGACCCAGTACTTC
D: NA; V: TRBV12-3/TRBV12-4; J: TRBJ2-5; length: 15; size: NA; CDR3: CASSPLRGLGETQYF; DNA: TGTGCCAGCAGTCCCCTTAGGGGATTAGGCGAGACCCAGTACTTC
D: NA; V: TRBV28; J: TRBJ2-7; length: 15; size: few; CDR3: CASSSEGQGWREQYF; DNA: TGTGCCAGCAGTTCCGAGGGGCAGGGATGGAGAGAGCAGTACTTC
D: NA; V: TRBV28; J: TRBJ2-5; length: 14; size: few; CDR3: CASRSKLPQETQYF; DNA: TGTGCCAGCAGGTCTAAACTACCACAAGAGACCCAGTACTTC
D: NA; V: TRBV6-2/TRBV6-3; J: TRBJ2-1; length: 11; size: many; CDR3: CASSYVHEQFF; DNA: TGTGCCAGCAGTTACGTCCATGAGCAGTTCTTC
D: NA; V: TRBV20-1; J: TRBJ2-3; length: 15; size: many; CDR3: CSAQRAGAITDTQYF; DNA: TGCAGTGCTCAGAGGGCAGGGGCCATAACAGATACGCAGTATTTT
D: NA; V: TRBV7-8; J: TRBJ1-4; length: 12; size: NA; CDR3: CASSQAGSGLFF; DNA: TGTGCCAGCAGCCAAGCAGGGTCGGGGCTGTTTTTT
D: NA; V: TRBV12-3/TRBV12-4; J: TRBJ2-7; length: 14; size: NA; CDR3: CASSLSGGAWVMYF; DNA: TGTGCCAGCAGTTTATCGGGGGGCGCCTGGGTTATGTACTTC
D: NA; V: TRBV9; J: TRBJ2-1; length: 15; size: few; CDR3: CASSVGVTGAHEQFF; DNA: TGTGCCAGCAGCGTAGGTGTGACGGGAGCCCATGAGCAGTTCTTC
D: TRBD1; V: TRBV29-1; J: TRBJ2-1; length: 12; size: NA; CDR3: CSGDRGSNEQFF; DNA: TGCAGCGGGGACAGGGGAAGCAATGAGCAGTTCTTC
D: NA; V: TRBV7-9; J: TRBJ2-2; length: 16; size: once; CDR3: CASSPPGGRQPGELFF; DNA: TGTGCCAGCAGTCCCCCTGGGGGGAGACAACCCGGGGAGCTGTTTTTT
D: NA; V: TRBV12-3/TRBV12-4; J: TRBJ2-6; length: 15; size: many; CDR3: CASSRKSSGANVLTF; DNA: TGTGCCAGCAGTCGAAAGAGCTCTGGGGCCAACGTCCTGACTTTC